The 23 T cell receptor beta chains below all came from one sample that was sequenced in a study of cytomegalovirus exposure and HLA in healthy donors. PCR was performed using 60 Vbeta and 13 Jbeta primers. The protocol was immunoSEQ multiplex PCR, while the TCRdb copy is restricted to in-frame clones and leaves out a portion. Of 150,000 to 200,000 clones listed, about 75% are singletons. The material sequenced was PBMCs. These receptors came from a young man in good health and CMV-seropositive.

This clone was seen a handful of times. The V and J genes are TRBV5-6 and TRBJ2-2, with no clear D. CDR1 is SGHDT and CDR2 is YYEEEE in the germline V gene. V was clipped by 5 bases and J by 1 base, with 9 bases between them. This CDR3 comprises 14 residues. The CDR3 region is CASRSDLNTGELFF. For the CDR3, the DNA is TGTGCCAGCAGATCAGACTTGAACACCGGGGAGCTGTTTTTT. The entire variable domain, with the rest obtained from reference TRBV5-6 and TRBJ2-2, is as follows: DAGVTQSPTHLIKTRGQQVTLRCSPKSGHDTVSWYQQALGQGPQFIFQYYEEEERQRGNFPDRFSGHQFPNYSSELNVNALLLGDSALYLCASRSDLNTGELFFGEGSRLTVL.

This chain uses TRBV5-1 with TRBJ2-7; 7 bases match TRBD2. Trimming cost V 1 base and J 6 bases; bases outside gene matches: 7. Germline lookup yields CDR1 SGHRS and CDR2 YFSETQ. This CDR3 region has 14 residues. The CDR3 spells CASSLLGEGREQYF. The CDR3, as DNA: TGCGCCAGCAGCTTGTTGGGGGAGGGCCGCGAGCAGTACTTC.

The chain recombines TRBV30 with TRBJ2-1; 7 nucleotides agree with TRBD1. CDR3 length: 15 residues. The trim removed 0 bases at V and 5 bases at J, leaving 7 bases unmatched. Per the germline V gene, CDR1 is GTSNPN and CDR2 is SVGIG (reference sequence). The DNA of the CDR3 is TGTGCCTGGAGTGTACTCGGGGACAGTAACAATGAGCAGTTCTTC. Amino acids: CAWSVLGDSNNEQFF.

This chain joins TRBV18 and TRBJ1-6; tentatively, D is TRBD1 (6 bases). This CDR3 has 17 amino acids. The germline V gene has CDR1 KGHSH and CDR2 LQKENI. V was cut by 6 bases and J by 10 bases, with 25 bases left in between. This chain's CDR3 is CASSKDQQGHGDSPLHF. The CDR3 DNA sequence: TGTGCCAGCTCGAAAGACCAACAGGGTCACGGTGACTCACCCCTCCACTTT. Drawing the rest from reference TRBV18 and TRBJ1-6, the complete variable domain is NAGVMQNPRHLVRRRGQEARLRCSPMKGHSHVYWYRQLPEEGLKFMVYLQKENIIDESGMPKERFSAEFPKEGPSILRIQQVVRGDSAAYFCASSKDQQGHGDSPLHFGNGTRLTVT.

In this sample, this clone turned up a few times. The chain combines TRBV21-1 with TRBJ1-5; TRBD1, as called in the table, went unchecked against the DNA. TRBV21-1 is recorded as a pseudogene. The CDR3 totals 17 residues. CDR3 DNA sequence: TGTGCCAGCGGGGGACAGGGGGCTCCGGGCCCAGATCAGCCCCAGCATTTT. This encodes CASGGQGAPGPDQPQHF.

J is TRBJ2-3 and V is TRBV19; 10 nucleotides align to TRBD2. CDR3 length equals 16 residues. After removal of 2 bases from V and 2 bases from J, the junction contained 4 bases not matched to a gene. Germline-derived CDR1 and CDR2 are LNHDA and SQIVND (reference sequence). The CDR3 DNA reads as TGTGCCAGTAGTATAAGGACTAGCGGAAACACAGATACGCAGTATTTT. Its protein product is CASSIRTSGNTDTQYF.

The V call is TRBV2, the J call TRBJ2-7, with TRBD1 matching 9 bases. The CDR3 runs to 15 residues. Germline assignment: CDR1 SNHLY and CDR2 FYNNEI. The J segment lost 4 bases and the V segment lost 4 bases, leaving 8 bases of the junction unmatched. The CDR3 loop reads CASSATPGQGYEQYF. The CDR3 DNA is TGTGCCAGCAGTGCTACCCCGGGACAGGGTTACGAGCAGTACTTC.

The chain links TRBV6-1 to TRBJ1-3; D is uncertain. The CDR3 has 14 amino acids. Germline V gene lookup returns CDR1 MNHNS and CDR2 SASEGT. Trimming removed 8 bases from V and 0 bases from J, with 11 bases in between. For the CDR3, the DNA is TGTGCCAGCGGTCAGAGCGCCTCTGGAAACACCATATATTTT. It is translated as CASGQSASGNTIYF.

The J gene is TRBJ2-1, the V gene TRBV28; a weak D match, TRBD2 (6 bases). CDR3 size: 15 residues. Germline values: CDR1 MDHEN, CDR2 SYDVKM. V lost 6 bases and J 0 bases, leaving 12 bases between the germline ends. Here the CDR3 reads CASSQIGSSYNEQFF. Here the CDR3 DNA reads TGTGCCAGCAGCCAAATCGGGAGCTCCTACAATGAGCAGTTCTTC.

J is TRBJ1-1 and V is TRBV5-1; unclear D gene. Trimming shortened V by 4 bases and J by 2 bases, and 9 bases separated the two germline ends. Germline loops: CDR1 SGHRS, CDR2 YFSETQ. This CDR3 has 13 residues. This CDR3 reads CASSLNSNTEAFF. The CDR3 DNA reads as TGCGCCAGCAGCCTTAACTCAAACACTGAAGCTTTCTTT.

The rearrangement links TRBV7-8 to TRBJ2-3; the match to TRBD1 covers 7 bases. Trimming took 5 bases from V and 5 from J; bases not matched to a gene: 16. This CDR3 contains 17 residues. Germline CDR1 reads SGHVS; CDR2 reads FQNEAQ. CDR3 region: CASSQKDRPGGLDTQYF. The CDR3 DNA sequence: TGTGCCAGCAGCCAAAAGGATCGACCAGGGGGTCTAGATACGCAGTATTTT.

This clone was detected only once. V and J are TRBV27 and TRBJ2-3, with 7 bases identical to TRBD2. The ends lost 5 bases at V and 2 bases at J; junction bases unmatched: 10. The CDR3 is made up of 16 amino acids. Germline loops: CDR1 MNHEY, CDR2 SMNVEV (reference sequence). This chain's CDR3 is CASSGGWLADTDTQYF. The CDR3 coding sequence is TGTGCCAGCAGTGGGGGGTGGCTAGCGGACACAGATACGCAGTATTTT.

Of note for this clone: One junction end does not reproduce the germline sequence, and a read error may be involved. DNA of the CDR3: TGTGCCCGCAGCTCCCGGGGTAGCGGAAGCTCCTACGAGCAGTACTTC. Translation gives CARSSRGSGSSYEQYF. This chain connects TRBV7-9 to TRBJ2-7; TRBD2 might be the D (6 bases). The CDR3 is made up of 16 amino acids. The germline V gene encodes CDR1 SEHNR and CDR2 FQNEAQ (reference sequence). The full variable domain, with the rest looked up from reference TRBV7-9 and TRBJ2-7, is DTGVSQNPRHKITKRGQNVTFRCDPISEHNRLYWYRQTLGQGPEFLTYFQNEAQLEKSRLLSDRFSAERPKGSFSTLEIQRTEQGDSAMYLCARSSRGSGSSYEQYFGPGTRLTVT.

This clone was recorded once. This chain joins TRBV2 and TRBJ2-7; the D gene is possibly TRBD1 (6 bases). V was shortened by 5 bases and J by 3 bases, with 23 bases between the two germline ends. This CDR3 is built from 17 residues. Germline assignment: CDR1 SNHLY and CDR2 FYNNEI. The CDR3 bases are TGTGCCAGCAGTCCCTCGCGGATGGGCGGACAGATCTACGAGCAGTACTTC. It specifies CASSPSRMGGQIYEQYF.

The J gene is TRBJ2-7, the V gene TRBV5-6; the match to TRBD1 covers 9 bases. Looked up from germline, CDR1 is SGHDT and CDR2 is YYEEEE. The V gene end was trimmed by 0 bases and the J gene end by 7 bases; junction bases not matched to a gene: 5. This CDR3 region has 14 residues. This CDR3 reads CASSLGGQGREQYF. In nucleotides, the CDR3 is TGTGCCAGCAGCTTGGGGGGACAGGGTCGTGAGCAGTACTTC.

This sequence joins TRBV7-9 and TRBJ1-1; TRBD1 is a possible D gene (6 bases). Germline CDR1 is SEHNR and CDR2 is FQNEAQ (reference sequence). Trimming took 7 bases from V and 6 from J, leaving 12 bases between them. This CDR3 has 12 amino acids. The CDR3 DNA follows: TGTGCCAGCACCTATTCAGGGGCTGAAGCTTTCTTT. Protein product: CASTYSGAEAFF. The full variable domain, with the rest looked up from reference TRBV7-9 and TRBJ1-1, is DTGVSQNPRHKITKRGQNVTFRCDPISEHNRLYWYRQTLGQGPEFLTYFQNEAQLEKSRLLSDRFSAERPKGSFSTLEIQRTEQGDSAMYLCASTYSGAEAFFGQGTRLTVV.

V and J are TRBV19 and TRBJ2-7; possibly TRBD2 for D (6 bases). Germline CDR1 and CDR2: LNHDA and SQIVND (reference sequence). There are 13 residues in the CDR3. V lost 5 bases to trimming and J lost 1 base, with 9 bases between them. The CDR3: CASSSGLSYEQYF. The CDR3 nucleotides read TGTGCCAGTAGTTCGGGACTTTCCTACGAGCAGTACTTC.

CDR3 in DNA: TGTGCCAGCAGTGAACGACCGGAGGGTGAAGCTTTCTTT. Translation gives CASSERPEGEAFF. The chain is built from TRBV2 and TRBJ1-1; D is ambiguous. The CDR3 contains 13 residues. Trimming took 2 bases from V and 7 from J, leaving 11 bases between them. Germline CDR1 SNHLY, CDR2 FYNNEI.

This clone was detected a few times. The chain employs TRBV7-3 and TRBJ2-7; 9 bases map to TRBD1. The CDR3 has 14 residues. Trimming removed 2 bases from V and 4 bases from J; junction bases left unmatched: 3. Germline V gene lookup returns CDR1 SGHTA and CDR2 FQGTGA. This CDR3 is CASSLVGQGYEQYF. DNA of the CDR3: TGTGCCAGCAGCTTAGTAGGACAGGGGTACGAGCAGTACTTC.

J is TRBJ2-1 and V is TRBV5-1; D unclear. This CDR3 comprises 15 residues. Trimming cost V 0 bases and J 1 base, with 8 bases left between them. Germline values: CDR1 SGHRS, CDR2 YFSETQ. The CDR3 here is CASSLGLYSYNEQFF. DNA of the CDR3: TGCGCCAGCAGCTTGGGACTCTATTCCTACAATGAGCAGTTCTTC.

This clone was counted once. J is TRBJ1-3 and V is TRBV4-1, with TRBD1 as a possible D gene (5 bases). Germline assignment: CDR1 MGHRA and CDR2 YSYEKL. V dropped 0 bases and J dropped 3 bases, with 15 bases sitting between them. CDR3 size: 17 residues. CDR3 residues: CASSQDFQSGGGNTIYF. The DNA of the CDR3 is TGCGCCAGCAGCCAAGATTTTCAATCGGGGGGTGGAAACACCATATATTTT.

J is TRBJ2-3 and V is TRBV15, with 10 nucleotides matching TRBD1. This CDR3 has 18 residues. The junction had 10 bases not matched to a gene; V was cut back by 0 bases and J by 4 bases. CDR1 and CDR2 (germline): LNHNV, YYDKDF (reference sequence). CDR3 amino acids: CATSRDGVPGQGSDTQYF. CDR3 nucleotides: TGTGCCACCAGCAGAGATGGGGTCCCGGGACAGGGGTCAGATACGCAGTATTTT. The variable domain in full, with the rest retrieved from reference TRBV15 and TRBJ2-3, is DAMVIQNPRYQVTQFGKPVTLSCSQTLNHNVMYWYQQKSSQAPKLLFHYYDKDFNNEADTPDNFQSRRPNTSFCFLDIRSPGLGDTAMYLCATSRDGVPGQGSDTQYFGPGTRLTVL.

This chain joins TRBV5-1 and TRBJ2-7; 9 bases map to TRBD1. V was pared by 0 bases and J by 2 bases, with 3 bases of the junction left unmatched. The CDR3 contains 15 residues. Germline loops: CDR1 SGHRS, CDR2 YFSETQ. DNA for the CDR3: TGCGCCAGCAGCTTGGGGACAGGGGCTACCTACGAGCAGTACTTC. It translates to CASSLGTGATYEQYF.